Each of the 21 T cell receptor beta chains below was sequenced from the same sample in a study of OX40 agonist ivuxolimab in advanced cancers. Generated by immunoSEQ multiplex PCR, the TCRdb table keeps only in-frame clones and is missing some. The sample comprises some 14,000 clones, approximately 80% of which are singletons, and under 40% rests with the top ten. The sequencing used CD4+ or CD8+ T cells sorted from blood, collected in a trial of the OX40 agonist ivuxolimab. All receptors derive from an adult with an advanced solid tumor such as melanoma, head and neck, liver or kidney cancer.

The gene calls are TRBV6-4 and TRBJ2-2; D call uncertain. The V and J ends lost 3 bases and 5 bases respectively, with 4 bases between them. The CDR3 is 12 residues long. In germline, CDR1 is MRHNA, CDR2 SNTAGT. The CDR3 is CASSDGTGELFF. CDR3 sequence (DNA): TGTGCCAGCAGTGATGGAACCGGGGAGCTGTTTTTT.

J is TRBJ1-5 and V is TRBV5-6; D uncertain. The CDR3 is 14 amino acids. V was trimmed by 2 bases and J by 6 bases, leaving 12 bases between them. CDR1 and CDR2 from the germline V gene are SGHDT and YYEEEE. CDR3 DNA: TGTGCCAGCAGCTTTGTTTCAGACGTTCAGCCCCAGCATTTT. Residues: CASSFVSDVQPQHF.

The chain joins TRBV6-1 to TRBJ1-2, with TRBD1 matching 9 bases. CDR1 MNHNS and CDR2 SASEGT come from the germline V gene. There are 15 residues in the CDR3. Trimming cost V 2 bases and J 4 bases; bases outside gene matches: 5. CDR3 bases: TGTGCCAGCAGTGAACAACAGGGGGCGAGCTATGGCTACACCTTC. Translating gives CASSEQQGASYGYTF.

The CDR3 sequence: CASSLAGAGANVLTF. The CDR3, as DNA: TGTGCCAGCAGCTTGGCGGGAGCTGGGGCCAACGTCCTGACTTTC. This sequence joins TRBV5-4 and TRBJ2-6; a weak D match, TRBD2 (6 bases). Germline loops: CDR1 SGHNT, CDR2 YYREEE (reference sequence). This CDR3 comprises 15 residues. Trimming removed 0 bases at V and 2 bases at J, with 6 bases between.

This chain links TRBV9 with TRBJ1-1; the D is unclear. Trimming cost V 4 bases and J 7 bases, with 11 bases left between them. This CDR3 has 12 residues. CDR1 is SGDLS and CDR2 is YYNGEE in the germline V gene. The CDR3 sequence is CASSPNSGEAFF. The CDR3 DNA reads TGTGCCAGCAGCCCTAACTCCGGTGAAGCTTTCTTT.

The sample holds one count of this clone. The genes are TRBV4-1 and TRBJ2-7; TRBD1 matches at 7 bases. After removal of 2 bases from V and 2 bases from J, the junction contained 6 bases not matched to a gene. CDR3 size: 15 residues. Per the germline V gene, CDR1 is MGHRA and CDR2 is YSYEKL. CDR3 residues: CASSQIEQGTYEQYF. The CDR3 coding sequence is TGCGCCAGCAGCCAAATAGAACAGGGGACCTACGAGCAGTACTTC.

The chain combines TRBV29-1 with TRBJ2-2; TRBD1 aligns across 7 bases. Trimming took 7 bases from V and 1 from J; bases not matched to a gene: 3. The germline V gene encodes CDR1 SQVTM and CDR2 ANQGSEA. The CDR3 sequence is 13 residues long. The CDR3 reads CSGYRGNTGELFF. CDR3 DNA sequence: TGCAGCGGGTACAGGGGGAACACCGGGGAGCTGTTTTTT.

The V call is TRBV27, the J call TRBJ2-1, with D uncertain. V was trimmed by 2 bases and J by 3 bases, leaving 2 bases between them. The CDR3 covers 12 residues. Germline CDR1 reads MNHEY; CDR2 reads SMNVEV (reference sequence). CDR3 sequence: CASSLGYNEQFF. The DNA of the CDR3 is TGTGCCAGCAGTTTAGGCTACAATGAGCAGTTCTTC.

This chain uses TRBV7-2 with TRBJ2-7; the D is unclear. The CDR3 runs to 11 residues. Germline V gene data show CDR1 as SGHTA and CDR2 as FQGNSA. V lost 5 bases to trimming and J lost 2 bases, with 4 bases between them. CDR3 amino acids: CASSTTYEQYF. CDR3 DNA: TGTGCCAGCAGCACCACCTACGAGCAGTACTTC.

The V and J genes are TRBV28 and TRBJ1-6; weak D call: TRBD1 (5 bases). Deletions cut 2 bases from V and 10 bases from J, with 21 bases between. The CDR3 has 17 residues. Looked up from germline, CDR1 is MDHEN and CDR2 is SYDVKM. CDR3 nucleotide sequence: TGTGCCAGCAGTTTAGGGGAGGCGGGCAGGGCCAAATCACCCCTCCACTTT. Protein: CASSLGEAGRAKSPLHF. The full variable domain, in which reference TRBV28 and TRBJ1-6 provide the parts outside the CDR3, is DVKVTQSSRYLVKRTGEKVFLECVQDMDHENMFWYRQDPGLGLRLIYFSYDVKMKEKGDIPEGYSVSREKKERFSLILESASTNQTSMYLCASSLGEAGRAKSPLHFGNGTRLTVT.

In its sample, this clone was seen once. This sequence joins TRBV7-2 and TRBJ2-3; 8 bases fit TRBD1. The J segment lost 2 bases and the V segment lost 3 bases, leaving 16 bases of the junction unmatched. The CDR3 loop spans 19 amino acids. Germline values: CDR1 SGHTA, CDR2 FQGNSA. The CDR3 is CASSLPGGATGSYTDTQYF. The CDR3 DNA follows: TGTGCCAGCAGCTTGCCAGGGGGCGCTACAGGATCTTACACAGATACGCAGTATTTT.

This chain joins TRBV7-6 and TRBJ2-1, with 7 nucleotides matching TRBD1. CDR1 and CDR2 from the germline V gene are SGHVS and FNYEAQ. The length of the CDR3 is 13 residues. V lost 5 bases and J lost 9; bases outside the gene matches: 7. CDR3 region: CASSTEGAREQFF. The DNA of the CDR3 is TGTGCCAGCAGCACCGAGGGGGCGCGTGAGCAGTTCTTC.

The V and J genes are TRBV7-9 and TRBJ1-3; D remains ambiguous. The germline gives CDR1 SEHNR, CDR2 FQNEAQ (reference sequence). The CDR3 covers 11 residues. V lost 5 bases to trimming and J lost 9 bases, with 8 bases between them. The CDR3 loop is CASSREPTIYF. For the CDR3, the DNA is TGTGCCAGCAGCCGTGAGCCCACCATATATTTT.

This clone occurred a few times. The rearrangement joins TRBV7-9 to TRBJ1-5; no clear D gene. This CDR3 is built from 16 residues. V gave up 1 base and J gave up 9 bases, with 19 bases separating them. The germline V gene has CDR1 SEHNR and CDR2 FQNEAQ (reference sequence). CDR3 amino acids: CASSLESVEPGGPQHF. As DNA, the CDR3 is TGTGCCAGCAGCTTAGAATCCGTAGAACCAGGCGGGCCCCAGCATTTT.

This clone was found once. In DNA, the CDR3 is TGTGCCAGTACCCGATGGGCCAGGGAGAACACTGAAGCTTTCTTT. Translated: CASTRWARENTEAFF. V usage is TRBV19 and J usage is TRBJ1-1; tentatively, D is TRBD1 (5 bases). Between the trimmed V and J ends, which lost 7 bases and 1 base, there was a span of 16 bases. CDR1 is LNHDA and CDR2 is SQIVND in the germline V gene (reference sequence). This CDR3 contains 15 residues.

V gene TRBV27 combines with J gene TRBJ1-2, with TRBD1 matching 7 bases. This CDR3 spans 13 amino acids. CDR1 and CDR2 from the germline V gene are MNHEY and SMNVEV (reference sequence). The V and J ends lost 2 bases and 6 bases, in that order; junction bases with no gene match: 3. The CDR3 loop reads CASSLDRVHGYTF. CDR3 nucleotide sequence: TGTGCCAGCAGTTTAGACAGGGTCCATGGCTACACCTTC.

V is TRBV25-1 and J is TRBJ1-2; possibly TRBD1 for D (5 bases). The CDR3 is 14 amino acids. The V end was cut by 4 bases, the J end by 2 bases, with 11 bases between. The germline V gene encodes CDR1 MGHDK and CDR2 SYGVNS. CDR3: CASSGAEGNYGYTF. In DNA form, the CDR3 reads TGTGCCAGCAGTGGGGCGGAGGGGAACTATGGCTACACCTTC.

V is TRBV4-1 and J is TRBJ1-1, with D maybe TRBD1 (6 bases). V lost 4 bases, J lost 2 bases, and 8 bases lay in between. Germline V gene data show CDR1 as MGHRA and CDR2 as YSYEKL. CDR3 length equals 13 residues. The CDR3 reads CASSPGANTEAFF. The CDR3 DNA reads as TGCGCCAGCAGCCCGGGGGCCAACACTGAAGCTTTCTTT.

DNA of the CDR3: TGCAGCGTTACGGCAGGGGCGGGAGCTTTCTTT. Its translation: CSVTAGAGAFF. The chain couples TRBV29-1 to TRBJ1-1; D might be TRBD1 (6 bases). CDR3 length: 11 amino acids. Trimming removed 5 bases at V and 10 bases at J, with 14 bases between. Germline CDR1 reads SQVTM; CDR2 reads ANQGSEA.

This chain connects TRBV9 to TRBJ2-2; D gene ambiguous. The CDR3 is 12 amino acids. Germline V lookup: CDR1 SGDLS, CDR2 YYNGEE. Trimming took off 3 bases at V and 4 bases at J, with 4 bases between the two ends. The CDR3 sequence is CASSESTGELFF. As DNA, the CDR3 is TGTGCCAGCAGCGAAAGCACCGGGGAGCTGTTTTTT.

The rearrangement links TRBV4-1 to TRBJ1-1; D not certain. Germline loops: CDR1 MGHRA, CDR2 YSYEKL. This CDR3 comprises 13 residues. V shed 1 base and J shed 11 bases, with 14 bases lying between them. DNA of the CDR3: TGCGCCAGCAGCCAAGGTGCCGGGGTTAGGGCTTTCTTT. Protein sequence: CASSQGAGVRAFF.